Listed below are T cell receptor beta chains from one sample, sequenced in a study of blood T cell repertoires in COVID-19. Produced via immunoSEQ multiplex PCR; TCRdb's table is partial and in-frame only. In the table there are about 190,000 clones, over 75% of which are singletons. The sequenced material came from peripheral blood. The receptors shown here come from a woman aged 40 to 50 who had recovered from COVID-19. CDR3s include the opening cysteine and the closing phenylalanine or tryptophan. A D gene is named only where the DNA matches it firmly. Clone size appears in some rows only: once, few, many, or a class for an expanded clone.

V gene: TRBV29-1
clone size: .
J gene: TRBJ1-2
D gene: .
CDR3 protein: CSVYSGGYGYTF
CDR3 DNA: TGCAGCGTTTACTCTGGGGGGTATGGCTACACCTTC

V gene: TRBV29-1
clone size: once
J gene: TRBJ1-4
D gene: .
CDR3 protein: CSVAPAGGNEKLFF
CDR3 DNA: TGCAGCGTTGCCCCGGCTGGGGGGAATGAAAAACTGTTTTTT

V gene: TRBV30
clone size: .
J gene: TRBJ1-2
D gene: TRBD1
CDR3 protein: CAWSRRQGGGYTF
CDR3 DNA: TGTGCCTGGAGCCGACGACAGGGGGGGGGCTACACCTTC

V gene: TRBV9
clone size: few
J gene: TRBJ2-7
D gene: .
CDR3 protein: CASSVRGGSYEQYF
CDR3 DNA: TGTGCCAGCAGCGTAAGAGGAGGGTCCTACGAGCAGTACTTC

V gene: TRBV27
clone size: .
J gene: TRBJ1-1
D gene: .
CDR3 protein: CASTGGVNTEAFF
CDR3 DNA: TGTGCCAGCACGGGCGGGGTGAACACTGAAGCTTTCTTT

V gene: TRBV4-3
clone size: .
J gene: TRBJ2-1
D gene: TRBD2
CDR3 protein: CASSQESRASGRDEQFF
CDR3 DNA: TGCGCCAGCAGCCAAGAAAGCAGGGCTAGCGGGAGGGATGAGCAGTTCTTC

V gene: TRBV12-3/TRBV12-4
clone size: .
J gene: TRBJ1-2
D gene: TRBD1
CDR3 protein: CASSPGQGGGYTF
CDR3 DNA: TGTGCCAGCAGCCCAGGACAGGGAGGTGGCTACACCTTC

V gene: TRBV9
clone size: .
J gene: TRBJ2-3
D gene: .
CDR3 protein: CASSVSSTDTQYF
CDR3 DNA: TGTGCCAGCAGCGTCTCTAGCACAGATACGCAGTATTTT

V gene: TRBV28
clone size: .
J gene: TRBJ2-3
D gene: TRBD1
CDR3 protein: CASSLHGTGQGQYF
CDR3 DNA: TGTGCCAGCAGTTTACACGGGACGGGACAGGGGCAGTATTTT

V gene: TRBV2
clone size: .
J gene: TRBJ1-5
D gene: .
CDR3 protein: CASSEGGDSNQPQHF
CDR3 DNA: TGTGCCAGCAGTGAAGGCGGGGATAGCAATCAGCCCCAGCATTTT

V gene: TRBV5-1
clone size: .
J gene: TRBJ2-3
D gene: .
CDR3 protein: CASSPGTSTDTQYF
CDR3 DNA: TGCGCCAGCAGCCCGGGAACTAGCACAGATACGCAGTATTTT